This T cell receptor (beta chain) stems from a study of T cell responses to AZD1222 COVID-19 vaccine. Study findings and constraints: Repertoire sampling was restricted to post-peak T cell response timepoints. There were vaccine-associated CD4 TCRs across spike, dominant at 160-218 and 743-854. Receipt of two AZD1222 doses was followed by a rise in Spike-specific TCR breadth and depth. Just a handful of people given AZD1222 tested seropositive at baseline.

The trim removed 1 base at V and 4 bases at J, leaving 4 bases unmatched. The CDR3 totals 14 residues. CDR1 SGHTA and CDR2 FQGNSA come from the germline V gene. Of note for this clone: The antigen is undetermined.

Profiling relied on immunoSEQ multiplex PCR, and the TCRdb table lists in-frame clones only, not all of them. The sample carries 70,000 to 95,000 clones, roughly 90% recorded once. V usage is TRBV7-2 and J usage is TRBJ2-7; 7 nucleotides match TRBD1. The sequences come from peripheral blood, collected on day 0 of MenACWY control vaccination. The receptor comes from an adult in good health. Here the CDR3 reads CASSLGGTAYEQYF. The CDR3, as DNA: TGTGCCAGCAGCTTAGGGGGGACAGCTTACGAGCAGTACTTC.